This T cell receptor beta chain is from a study of neurological immune-mediated disorders. TCRdb itself ran the 5' RACE reads through MiXCR, one entry per CDR3 protein. The table shows about 84,000 distinct CDR3 sequences, with about a tenth occurring only once. It was blood bank volunteers in Maryland, USA who made up the healthy controls. This clonotype was seen at least ten times. This CDR3 region has 15 residues. With V trimmed by 1 base and J by 4 bases, 2 bases remained unmatched. Germline V gene sequence: CDR1 MDHEN, CDR2 SYDVKM. The sequencing sample was made of PBMCs. The sequence was collected from a man aged 35 to 55 in good health. The chain carries TRBV28 and TRBJ2-1; 9 positions match TRBD1. The CDR3: CASSLLDRGYNEQFF. In nucleotides, the CDR3 is TGTGCCAGCAGTTTATTGGACAGGGGTTACAATGAGCAGTTCTTC.